The clone carrying this T cell receptor beta chain has more than one count but fewer than ten. V gave up 2 bases and J gave up 7 bases, with 18 bases separating them. The CDR3 sequence is 15 residues long. CDR1 and CDR2 from the germline V gene are WNHNN and SYGVQD (reference sequence). Assay: immunoSEQ multiplex PCR; the TCRdb copy retains only in-frame clones and omits some. The sample shows 56,000 or so clones, around 80% of them seen only once. The data were obtained in a study of PD-1 blockade in mismatch repair-deficient tumors. The receptor comes from an adult with mismatch repair-deficient cancer. The sequences come from peripheral blood, collected 4 weeks after starting pembrolizumab. The rearrangement uses TRBV10-1 and TRBJ2-7; the D call may be TRBD1 or TRBD2 (5 bases each). As DNA, the CDR3 is TGCGCCAGCAGTGAGCATCTGGGGGATCGAGGAGAGCAGTACTTC. Protein: CASSEHLGDRGEQYF.